The sequence of this TCR beta chain was determined in a study of prognosis after radiotherapy for stage I lung cancer. Study-level information: Enrollment began in early 2018 and ended in the first half of 2019; the enrolled patients had stage I non-small cell lung cancer. Patients with tumors diagnosed as squamous cell carcinoma numbered six to eight, and those with adenocarcinoma about a dozen. Study-level results: It is unknown whether the expanded TCR clones recognize the tumor.

The V and J ends lost 0 bases and 1 base respectively, with 15 bases between them. The germline CDR1 and CDR2 sequences are SGHNT and YENEEA. The CDR3 has 17 amino acids. Worth noting for this clonotype: No antigen is known for it.

Using two-round multiplex PCR, the authors amplified TCR beta CDR3 from genomic DNA. TRBV and TRBJ genes each had their own specific primers in first-round PCR. TCRdb processed the multiplex PCR reads anew with MiXCR; each CDR3 protein has one entry. The sample yields around 20,000 distinct CDR3 sequences, roughly 43% seen once. The rearrangement uses TRBV11-3 and TRBJ1-1; a weak D match, TRBD1 (6 bases). The sequence came from a donor aged 50 or older with non-small cell lung cancer. The sample consisted of PBMCs, taken before or after stereotactic body radiation therapy (not recorded which). Written as DNA, the CDR3 is TGTGCCAGCAGCTTAGATCGGTGGGGGGCCAGGAACACTGAAGCTTTCTTT. This sequence encodes CASSLDRWGARNTEAFF.